Here is one TCR beta chain with its context. Authors' processing steps: Using reference gene primer amplification, nucleated cell counts were estimated. Produced via immunoSEQ multiplex PCR; TCRdb's table is partial and in-frame only. V, J and clone size derive from that table, while D and trimming were established from the DNA sequence. The sample consists of about 280,000 clones, roughly 80% of them appearing once. Individuals aged about 18 to 95 years were recruited from some 26 US areas. These data come from a study of blood T cell repertoires in COVID-19. Across the whole study: Sites across the United States, Italy and Spain contributed samples from acute and convalescent COVID-19.

The CDR3 is 15 residues long. Germline values: CDR1 MNHNY, CDR2 SVGAGI (reference sequence). Trimming removed 2 bases at V and 0 bases at J, with 7 bases between. The chain joins TRBV6-6 to TRBJ2-2; no definite D call. This TCR came from a man in his forties who had been exposed to COVID-19. Material: PBMCs or T cells enriched from blood (not recorded which). For the CDR3, the DNA is TGTGCCAGCAGTTACAGCATCGCGAACACCGGGGAGCTGTTTTTT. Its protein is CASSYSIANTGELFF.